The TCR beta chain described here comes from a study of T cell repertoires in cytomegalovirus infection. TCRdb passed the reads through MiXCR, listing each CDR3 protein once. Here the sample spans approximately 500,000 distinct CDR3 sequences, more than 15% being singletons. This clonotype has more than one count but fewer than ten. The V gene lost 6 bases and the J gene lost 5 bases, with 19 bases spanning the gap. The CDR3 loop spans 16 amino acids. CDR1 is MDHEN and CDR2 is SYDVKM in the germline V gene. The chain combines TRBV28 with TRBJ2-2, with D perhaps TRBD2 (7 bases). Sequencing was done on a sample of CD8+ T cells from PBMCs. This clonotype was obtained from a human donor in good health (CMV status not recorded). Some clones in this sample may be carry-over from other donors' samples. The CDR3 reads CASSPWGGSGTGELFF. The CDR3 DNA reads as TGTGCCAGCAGCCCCTGGGGGGGCTCAGGGACCGGGGAGCTGTTTTTT.